Shown below are 19 T cell receptor beta chains from a single sample sequenced in a study of T cells in localized non-small cell lung cancer. Produced via immunoSEQ multiplex PCR; TCRdb's table is partial and in-frame only. The table shows 30,000 to 40,000 clones, with around 90% occurring only once. The sequenced sample was peripheral blood, obtained before any cancer treatment. The source of these receptors is a man aged 35 to 69 with stage I lung adenocarcinoma.

The DNA for the CDR3 is TGTGCCAGCAGAGATCGTTTGGGGACGTGGAATTCACCCCTCCACTTT. Protein product: CASRDRLGTWNSPLHF. The J gene is TRBJ1-6, the V gene TRBV28; weak D call: TRBD1 (5 bases). This CDR3 has 16 residues. Germline V gene lookup returns CDR1 MDHEN and CDR2 SYDVKM. The V end was cut by 6 bases, the J end by 7 bases, with 19 bases between. Combining the CDR3 with reference TRBV28 and TRBJ1-6 gives the whole variable domain DVKVTQSSRYLVKRTGEKVFLECVQDMDHENMFWYRQDPGLGLRLIYFSYDVKMKEKGDIPEGYSVSREKKERFSLILESASTNQTSMYLCASRDRLGTWNSPLHFGNGTRLTVT.

This rearrangement joins TRBV27 to TRBJ1-6; D is uncertain. This CDR3 contains 16 residues. Trimming stripped 6 bases from V and 9 bases from J, with 21 bases between. Germline V gene data show CDR1 as MNHEY and CDR2 as SMNVEV (reference sequence). CDR3 protein: CASRPGGRALISPLHF. The CDR3 bases are TGTGCCAGCAGGCCGGGAGGCCGAGCTCTAATTTCACCCCTCCACTTT.

The chain links TRBV7-8 to TRBJ2-3, with 7 bases lining up with TRBD2. Germline V gives CDR1 SGHVS, CDR2 FQNEAQ. V dropped 2 bases and J dropped 4; count of bases not matched to a gene: 9. The CDR3 covers 16 residues. CDR3 in amino acids: CASSLTERGRADTQYF. The CDR3 DNA sequence: TGTGCCAGCAGCTTAACGGAGCGGGGCAGGGCAGATACGCAGTATTTT.

This sequence joins TRBV7-2 and TRBJ2-3; D may be TRBD2 (6 bases). V shed 4 bases and J shed 3 bases, with 14 bases lying between them. Looked up from germline, CDR1 is SGHTA and CDR2 is FQGNSA. CDR3 length: 15 residues. CDR3 DNA: TGTGCCAGCAGCTCAGAGGTGGCGGGGACAGATACGCAGTATTTT. Translation gives CASSSEVAGTDTQYF.

This chain connects TRBV29-1 to TRBJ1-1, with D tentatively TRBD1 (6 bases). Germline lookup yields CDR1 SQVTM and CDR2 ANQGSEA. V lost 8 bases and J lost 1, with 11 bases in between. This CDR3 comprises 12 residues. This CDR3 reads CSPGGANTEAFF. CDR3 DNA sequence: TGCAGCCCGGGGGGGGCGAACACTGAAGCTTTCTTT.

The V gene is TRBV4-1, the J gene TRBJ2-7; 9 positions match TRBD1. The CDR3 is made up of 16 amino acids. The V gene end was trimmed by 2 bases and the J gene end by 8 bases; junction bases not matched to a gene: 13. Germline V gene sequence: CDR1 MGHRA, CDR2 YSYEKL. The CDR3 reads CASSQWGTGSLNQQYF. For the CDR3, the DNA is TGCGCCAGCAGCCAATGGGGGACAGGGTCCCTTAACCAGCAGTACTTC.

This rearrangement joins TRBV5-1 to TRBJ2-7; D is possibly TRBD1 (6 bases). Germline CDR1 is SGHRS and CDR2 is YFSETQ. This CDR3 has 14 amino acids. Deletions cut 0 bases from V and 5 bases from J, with 12 bases between. CDR3 sequence: CASSLAPGVDEQYF. The CDR3 region has the DNA TGCGCCAGCAGCTTGGCCCCAGGGGTGGACGAGCAGTACTTC.

The chain couples TRBV10-3 to TRBJ2-5, with D perhaps TRBD2 (6 bases). Trimming cost V 4 bases and J 5 bases, with 17 bases left between them. The length of the CDR3 is 15 residues. Germline V gene data show CDR1 as ENHRY and CDR2 as SYGVKD. The CDR3 here is CAISAGAGGAETQYF. DNA for the CDR3: TGTGCCATCAGTGCTGGAGCAGGCGGGGCGGAGACCCAGTACTTC.

The chain is built from TRBV9 and TRBJ1-1; D uncertain. V lost 0 bases and J 4 bases, leaving 10 bases between the germline ends. Germline values: CDR1 SGDLS, CDR2 YYNGEE. The CDR3 spans 14 residues. The CDR3 spells CASSVVLGSTEAFF. The CDR3 coding sequence is TGTGCCAGCAGCGTAGTCCTTGGATCCACTGAAGCTTTCTTT.

The DNA for the CDR3 is TGTGCCAGCAGCGTAGACCCGACAGGTACCGGGGAGCTGTTTTTT. Translated, it gives CASSVDPTGTGELFF. The chain joins TRBV9 to TRBJ2-2, with a tentative D call TRBD1 (6 bases). The CDR3 has 15 residues. Germline V gene data show CDR1 as SGDLS and CDR2 as YYNGEE. V was trimmed by 0 bases and J by 5 bases, leaving 11 bases between them.

This rearrangement joins TRBV5-1 to TRBJ1-1; D gene uncertain. The CDR3 has 14 residues. The V end was cut by 4 bases, the J end by 0 bases, with 10 bases between. Germline V gene lookup returns CDR1 SGHRS and CDR2 YFSETQ. In DNA, the CDR3 is TGCGCCAGCAGCCCAGACACGGTGAACACTGAAGCTTTCTTT. Translation: CASSPDTVNTEAFF.

This clone was picked up a small number of times. The chain has TRBV19 and TRBJ1-4; perhaps TRBD1 as D (5 bases). The CDR3 covers 16 residues. Trimming pared 3 bases from V and 10 bases from J, leaving 21 bases between. Germline V gene lookup returns CDR1 LNHDA and CDR2 SQIVND (reference sequence). CDR3: CASSINSGPGMGKLFF. The CDR3 DNA is TGTGCCAGTAGTATCAATTCGGGACCCGGGATGGGAAAACTGTTTTTT.

This chain connects TRBV6-1 to TRBJ1-4; TRBD1 aligns across 7 bases. Germline V CDR1 and CDR2: MNHNS, SASEGT. With V trimmed by 6 bases and J by 0 bases, 4 bases remained unmatched. The CDR3 totals 15 residues. The CDR3 protein is CASREQGTTNEKLFF. The DNA for the CDR3 is TGTGCCAGCAGAGAACAGGGGACAACTAATGAAAAACTGTTTTTT.

This sequence joins TRBV5-1 and TRBJ1-2, with 8 bases lining up with TRBD1. Germline values: CDR1 SGHRS, CDR2 YFSETQ. V was pared by 6 bases and J by 8 bases, with 6 bases of the junction left unmatched. The CDR3 runs to 12 residues. DNA for the CDR3: TGCGCCAGCAAGGCAGGGGGCTACGGCTACACCTTC. This gives the protein CASKAGGYGYTF.

The CDR3 loop is CASRTNREVGMTEAFF. CDR3 in DNA: TGCGCCAGCAGGACAAACAGGGAGGTGGGAATGACTGAAGCTTTCTTT. This rearrangement joins TRBV5-1 to TRBJ1-1; D is perhaps TRBD1 (6 bases). The length of the CDR3 is 16 residues. The ends were cut back, 5 bases at V and 5 bases at J, with 22 bases in the middle. Looked up from germline, CDR1 is SGHRS and CDR2 is YFSETQ.

The chain employs TRBV6-6 and TRBJ1-5; the D gene is possibly TRBD1 (5 bases). In germline, CDR1 is MNHNY, CDR2 SVGAGI (reference sequence). The CDR3 spans 14 residues. The ends were cut back, 7 bases at V and 3 bases at J, with 13 bases in the middle. For the CDR3, the DNA is TGTGCCAGCACCCTAGACAGAAACAATCAGCCCCAGCATTTT. Its translation is CASTLDRNNQPQHF.

CDR3 residues: CASRLNRVEKLFF. The CDR3 DNA is TGTGCCAGCAGGCTTAACAGGGTAGAAAAACTGTTTTTT. The V gene is TRBV2, the J gene TRBJ1-4, with D possibly TRBD1 on 6 matching bases. The CDR3 sequence is 13 residues long. Germline CDR1 is SNHLY and CDR2 is FYNNEI. The V and J ends lost 6 bases and 8 bases respectively, with 13 bases between them.

This clone was seen a few times. The chain links TRBV9 to TRBJ2-7; D unclear. CDR1 is SGDLS, CDR2 YYNGEE, per germline. CDR3 size: 14 residues. V was pared by 0 bases and J by 7 bases, with 14 bases between. The CDR3 loop reads CASSVEHSPGEQYF. CDR3 nucleotides: TGTGCCAGCAGCGTAGAACACAGCCCCGGGGAGCAGTACTTC.

This rearrangement joins TRBV20-1 to TRBJ2-5; D gene unclear. CDR3 length: 10 amino acids. V dropped 3 bases and J dropped 5 bases, with 4 bases sitting between them. CDR1 is DFQATT, CDR2 SNEGSKA, per germline (reference sequence). This CDR3 is CSASLETQYF. CDR3 nucleotide sequence: TGCAGTGCTAGTTTGGAGACCCAGTACTTC.